These T cell receptor beta chains were read from a single sample in a study of graft-versus-host responses after intestinal transplantation. The data were produced by immunoSEQ multiplex PCR, yet TCRdb's version contains in-frame clones alone and is incomplete. The table records 25,000 to 30,000 clones, nearly 90% of them present only once. The sequenced sample was PBMCs, obtained 450 to 460 days after intestinal transplantation. These receptors all stem from a human patient who received an intestinal transplant, so some T cells may come from the graft donor. Both conserved end residues are part of each CDR3. The D gene is left open where the match is weak. Size is omitted from some rows. Given values are once, few, many or a class for expanded clones.

TRBJ1-1,14,TRBV11-2,-,-,TGTGCCAGCAGCTCGGGGAGTTTCGGGGGCGAAGCTTTCTTT,CASSSGSFGGEAFF
TRBJ1-1,20,TRBV11-2,-,-,TGTGCCAGCAGCTTAGATCCCGTTATTCCCCACAGGGTGATGAACACTGAAGCTTTCTTT,CASSLDPVIPHRVMNTEAFF
TRBJ2-7,11,TRBV6-1,-,-,TGTGCCAGCCCAGGGTCTTACGAGCAGTACTTC,CASPGSYEQYF
TRBJ2-3,15,TRBV6-5,-,-,TGTGCCAGCAGTTACGGGACCTTGGTGGCAGATACGCAGTATTTT,CASSYGTLVADTQYF
TRBJ2-3,16,TRBV6-1,-,-,TGTGCCAGCAGTGAACTCCCTTTGGTAGCGGCCGATACGCAGTATTTT,CASSELPLVAADTQYF
TRBJ2-7,15,TRBV4-3,-,-,TGCGCCAGCAGCCAAGATGCGACAGGCAACTACGAGCAGTACTTC,CASSQDATGNYEQYF
TRBJ2-5,17,TRBV12-5,TRBD1,-,TGTGCTAGTGGTTTGGTACCAAATGGACAGGGTACGAGGGCCCAGTACTTC,CASGLVPNGQGTRAQYF
TRBJ2-2,12,TRBV4-1,-,-,TGCGCCAGCAGCCAAGATAGGGAGGAGCTGTTTTTT,CASSQDREELFF
TRBJ2-1,19,TRBV6-1,TRBD2,-,TGTGCCAGCAGTGAAGGAGGAGGGGCAGCGGGAGTTCTCTACAATGAGCAGTTCTTC,CASSEGGGAAGVLYNEQFF
TRBJ2-7,15,TRBV5-6,TRBD1,once,TGTGCCAGCAGCTTGAGGGACAGGGGTTACTACGAGCAGTACTTC,CASSLRDRGYYEQYF
TRBJ2-1,14,TRBV19,-,-,TGTGCCAGTAGTTCGGCCGGACGGTTGAATGAGCAGTTCTTC,CASSSAGRLNEQFF
TRBJ1-1,13,TRBV9,-,-,TGTGCCAGCAGCGTAGAGTTGAACACTGAAGCTTTCTTT,CASSVELNTEAFF
TRBJ2-1,13,TRBV5-6,-,-,TGTGCCAGCAGCTTGGGGACAGACAATGAGCAGTTCTTC,CASSLGTDNEQFF
TRBJ1-4,12,TRBV7-9,-,-,TGTGCCAGCAGCTTGGATCGTGAAAAACTGTTTTTT,CASSLDREKLFF
TRBJ1-5,12,TRBV2,-,-,TGTGCCAGCAGTCAACCTGTCCAGCCCCAGCATTTT,CASSQPVQPQHF
TRBJ2-3,14,TRBV7-2,-,-,TGTGCCAGCAGCCCTGGGACTAGCACAGATACGCAGTATTTT,CASSPGTSTDTQYF
TRBJ2-7,16,TRBV5-3,TRBD1,-,TGTGCCAGAAGCCCGTTCCGGGACAGGGAAACCTACGAGCAGTACTTC,CARSPFRDRETYEQYF
TRBJ2-7,15,TRBV7-3,TRBD1,-,TGTGCCAGCAGAATTCCTGGACAGGGTAATGACGAGCAGTACTTC,CASRIPGQGNDEQYF
TRBJ2-7,14,TRBV4-1,TRBD1,-,TGCGCCAGCAGGCCGGACAGGGAATGGAACGAGCAGTACTTC,CASRPDREWNEQYF
TRBJ2-2,15,TRBV7-2,-,-,TGTGCCAGCAGCCCCCAGGTGGGGAACACCGGGGAGCTGTTTTTT,CASSPQVGNTGELFF
TRBJ1-1,12,TRBV6-1,-,-,TGTGCCAGCAGCCACGTGAACACTGAAGCTTTCTTT,CASSHVNTEAFF
TRBJ1-1,11,TRBV6-6,-,-,TGTGCCAGCAAAGGTGCTCCTGAAGCTTTCTTT,CASKGAPEAFF
TRBJ2-5,16,TRBV7-9,-,-,TGTGCCAGCAGCTTATGGGGCGGGGAGTACCAAGAGACCCAGTACTTC,CASSLWGGEYQETQYF
TRBJ1-3,16,TRBV5-1,-,-,TGCGCCAGCAGCTTGGATGCCGCCGGGGTTGGAAACACCATATATTTT,CASSLDAAGVGNTIYF
TRBJ1-1,16,TRBV9,TRBD1,-,TGTGCCAGCAGCGCAGCCCCCGGACAGGGCCTTCCGAAAGCTTTCTTT,CASSAAPGQGLPKAFF
TRBJ1-1,12,TRBV19,-,few,TGTGCCAGTATAGAGGGGGGCACTGAAGCTTTCTTT,CASIEGGTEAFF
TRBJ2-2,18,TRBV21-1,-,-,TGTGCCAAAGTTGGCGGGGTGGGCCCTGATAATAACACCGGGGAGCTGTTTTTT,CAKVGGVGPDNNTGELFF
TRBJ2-3,16,TRBV10-2,-,-,TGCGCCAGCACCCCCAAAAGGGGGGATCTACGAGATACGCAGTATTTT,CASTPKRGDLRDTQYF
TRBJ1-2,12,TRBV19,-,-,TGTGCCAGTAGTATATTAAGGGGAGGCTACACCTTC,CASSILRGGYTF
TRBJ1-1,11,TRBV29-1,-,-,TGCAGCGCTGGGTGGGGCACTGAAGCTTTCTTT,CSAGWGTEAFF
TRBJ1-5,13,TRBV27,-,-,TGTGCCAGCAGTTTCGGCGGCAATCAGCCCCAGCATTTT,CASSFGGNQPQHF
TRBJ2-3,16,TRBV15,TRBD1,-,TGTGCCACCAGCGGAAGGGACAGTTCCTACACAGATACGCAGTATTTT,CATSGRDSSYTDTQYF
TRBJ1-2,15,TRBV21-1,-,-,TGTGCCAGCAGCAAAGACAGGGGCTCTAACTATGGCTACACCTTC,CASSKDRGSNYGYTF
TRBJ2-2,16,TRBV5-1,TRBD2,-,TGCGCCAGCAGGCATCTAGCGGGGGCTGAGGCCGGGGAGCTGTTTTTT,CASRHLAGAEAGELFF
TRBJ2-3,14,TRBV6-6,-,-,TGTGCCAGCAGCCCGGGAGCCCTCCGGGATCCGCAGTATTTT,CASSPGALRDPQYF
TRBJ2-7,11,TRBV7-9,-,-,TGTGCCAGCGGCAGCTTTTACGAGCAGTACTTC,CASGSFYEQYF
TRBJ1-1,17,TRBV5-5,-,-,TGTGCCAGCAGCTTGTATTTCGGGGGGTCGAAGCACCCTGAAGCTTTCTTT,CASSLYFGGSKHPEAFF
TRBJ2-1,14,TRBV11-1,TRBD2,-,TGTGCCAGCAGCTTAGGCCCCCTAGCGGGGGAGCAGTTCTTC,CASSLGPLAGEQFF
TRBJ2-3,16,TRBV11-3,-,-,TGTGCCAGCAGCTTAGGGACCCATCCGGGCACAGATACGCAGTATTTT,CASSLGTHPGTDTQYF
TRBJ2-7,14,TRBV5-4,-,-,TGTGCCAGCAGCTTTCATGGGGGATTCTACGAGCAGTACTTC,CASSFHGGFYEQYF
TRBJ1-1,12,TRBV5-1,-,-,TGCGCCAGCAGCTTGGCCGGCGGGGAAGCTTTCTTT,CASSLAGGEAFF
TRBJ1-4,13,TRBV10-2,-,-,TGCGCCAGCCTGCCCAAGGGAAATGAAAAACTGTTTTTT,CASLPKGNEKLFF
TRBJ2-2,15,TRBV6-6,TRBD1,-,TGTGCCAGCAGTCCTACAGGGGGTCGCACCGGGGAGCTGTTTTTT,CASSPTGGRTGELFF
TRBJ2-1,13,TRBV4-3,-,-,TGCGCCAGCAGCCCGGACAGCGGGAATGAGCAGTTCTTC,CASSPDSGNEQFF
TRBJ2-3,11,TRBV7-3,-,-,TGTGCCAGCAGCACCGGAGATACGCAGTATTTT,CASSTGDTQYF
TRBJ1-1,14,TRBV5-1,TRBD1,-,TGCGCCAGCAGCTTGGGACAGGGTTTAGGAGAAGCTTTCTTT,CASSLGQGLGEAFF
TRBJ2-1,16,TRBV4-3,TRBD2,-,TGCGCCAGCAGCCAAGATAGCAGCGGGAACTACAATGAGCAGTTCTTC,CASSQDSSGNYNEQFF